These 26 T cell receptor beta chains originate from one sample sequenced in a study of human T cells and chemical hapten exposure. Time point: patch test 1, 2 weeks after DPC sensitization. Sample treatment: therapeutic diphenylcyclopropenone sensitization with weekly scalp DPC. TCRdb re-analysed the RACE reads in MiXCR, keeping a single row per CDR3 protein. This sample yields around 100,000 distinct CDR3 sequences, of which 9.5% to 12% are seen a single time; roughly 3.3% belongs to the top ten. Material: whole blood, obtained in connection with sensitization to the hapten diphenylcyclopropenone (DPC). The receptors here all came from a woman aged 40-49 years with alopecia areata. Some clones in this sample may be carry-over from other donors' samples.

CDR3 coding DNA: TGTGCCAGCAGCCATATGGGGACAGTCTGGGAGCAGTACTTC. As protein: CASSHMGTVWEQYF. The chain links TRBV11-2 to TRBJ2-7; 7 nucleotides match TRBD1. Trimming removed 5 bases from V and 7 bases from J; junction bases left unmatched: 11. The germline gives CDR1 SGHAT, CDR2 FQNNGV. This CDR3 spans 14 amino acids.

This clonotype was detected many times. This sequence joins TRBV27 and TRBJ1-5; the match to TRBD1 covers 7 bases. The CDR3 sequence is 14 residues long. Per germline, CDR1 MNHEY and CDR2 SMNVEV (reference sequence). Trimming at V came to 5 bases and at J to 3 bases, leaving 4 bases not matched to a gene. CDR3 protein: CASSQDRSNQPQHF. The CDR3 DNA follows: TGTGCCAGCAGTCAGGACAGGTCCAATCAGCCCCAGCATTTT.

The V gene is TRBV9, the J gene TRBJ2-1; 8 bases agree with TRBD1. J gave up 4 bases and V 4 bases, and 7 bases lay outside the gene matches. Per the germline V gene, CDR1 is SGDLS and CDR2 is YYNGEE. The CDR3 contains 15 residues. CDR3 loop: CASSPGGGAYNEQFF. The DNA of the CDR3 is TGTGCCAGCAGCCCAGGGGGCGGGGCATACAATGAGCAGTTCTTC.

The chain uses TRBV10-3 and TRBJ1-1; D remains unclear. Germline lookup yields CDR1 ENHRY and CDR2 SYGVKD. The CDR3 is 13 amino acids. With 4 bases removed from V and 4 bases from J, the gap between germline ends came to 10 bases. The CDR3 DNA follows: TGTGCCATCAGTGGGGCAGACGGCACTGAAGCTTTCTTT. Translation: CAISGADGTEAFF.

This clonotype was observed at least ten times. This sequence joins TRBV27 and TRBJ2-7, with D possibly called TRBD1 or TRBD2 (7 bases each). The germline V gene has CDR1 MNHEY and CDR2 SMNVEV (reference sequence). This CDR3 is 17 amino acids long. The V gene lost 4 bases and the J gene lost 0 bases, with 19 bases spanning the gap. The CDR3 sequence: CASSSPRGRDSSYEQYF. The CDR3 bases are TGTGCCAGCAGTTCCCCACGGGGGAGGGACAGCTCCTACGAGCAGTACTTC.

This clonotype was picked up many times. The chain recombines TRBV6-1 with TRBJ1-5, with 10 bases aligning to TRBD1. This CDR3 is 16 amino acids long. The ends lost 4 bases at V and 5 bases at J; junction bases unmatched: 8. Looked up from germline, CDR1 is MNHNS and CDR2 is SASEGT. CDR3 sequence reads: CASSGPGQGNDQPQHF. The CDR3 nucleotides read TGTGCCAGCAGTGGACCGGGACAGGGGAACGATCAGCCCCAGCATTTT.

Ten or more counts support this clonotype. The rearrangement links TRBV7-2 to TRBJ2-3; possibly TRBD1 or TRBD2 for D (6 bases each). V lost 5 bases and J lost 2, with 14 bases in between. The CDR3 sequence is 15 residues long. From germline, CDR1 is SGHTA and CDR2 FQGNSA. The DNA of the CDR3 is TGTGCCAGCAGCCCAGGGGCGGGGATCACAGATACGCAGTATTTT. Translated: CASSPGAGITDTQYF.

The chain uses TRBV7-2 and TRBJ2-5; D is ambiguous. The V end lost 2 bases, the J end lost 2 bases, and 27 bases lay between the germline ends. The CDR3 is 20 residues long. Germline values: CDR1 SGHTA, CDR2 FQGNSA. CDR3 sequence: CASSLPLLASTGKVQETQYF. DNA for the CDR3: TGTGCCAGCAGCTTACCCCTCTTAGCCTCGACTGGCAAAGTACAAGAGACCCAGTACTTC.

This clonotype occurred many times. This rearrangement joins TRBV10-3 to TRBJ2-5, with D unresolved. This CDR3 has 12 amino acids. Between the trimmed V and J ends, which lost 0 bases and 4 bases, there was a span of 3 bases. The germline CDR1 and CDR2 sequences are ENHRY and SYGVKD. The CDR3: CAISESRETQYF. CDR3 DNA: TGTGCCATCAGTGAGTCGAGAGAGACCCAGTACTTC.

As to this clonotype: This may be a read error: a much more frequent sequence differs by one nucleotide. V is TRBV6-1 and J is TRBJ2-3, with D maybe TRBD1 (5 bases). CDR1 and CDR2 (germline): MNHNS, SASEGT. The CDR3 has 18 residues. The V and J ends lost 4 bases and 4 bases respectively, with 24 bases between them. The CDR3 reads CASSGDRLKVSRADTQYF. In nucleotides, the CDR3 is TGTGCCAGCAGTGGTGACAGACTGAAGGTCTCCAGGGCAGATACGCAGTATTTT.

The chain links TRBV11-2 to TRBJ2-2; D could derive from TRBD1 or TRBD2 (5 bases each). The germline V gene has CDR1 SGHAT and CDR2 FQNNGV. V lost 5 bases, J lost 0 bases, and 10 bases lay in between. This CDR3 comprises 15 residues. The CDR3 DNA reads as TGTGCCAGCAGCCACTCGGGACCGAACACCGGGGAGCTGTTTTTT. Its protein is CASSHSGPNTGELFF.

This clonotype was seen a handful of times. The chain combines TRBV6-1 with TRBJ2-4; 11 bases map to TRBD1. V lost 5 bases and J lost 14; bases outside the gene matches: 2. The CDR3 runs 11 residues. Looked up from germline, CDR1 is MNHNS and CDR2 is SASEGT. CDR3 region: CASSLGQGEYF. CDR3 nucleotide sequence: TGTGCCAGCAGTCTGGGACAGGGGGAGTACTTC.

The chain recombines TRBV5-1 with TRBJ2-7; the D gene is possibly TRBD1 (5 bases). Germline V gene sequence: CDR1 SGHRS, CDR2 YFSETQ. V was cut by 6 bases and J by 1 base, with 8 bases left in between. The CDR3 extends over 12 amino acids. CDR3 loop: CASMTDSYEQYF. Written as DNA, the CDR3 is TGCGCCAGCATGACAGATTCCTACGAGCAGTACTTC.

This clonotype was seen a handful of times. The chain recombines TRBV6-2 or TRBV6-3 with TRBJ2-7; no clear D. Trimming removed 4 bases from V and 3 bases from J, with 10 bases in between. Germline assignment: CDR1 MNHEY and CDR2 SVGEGT. The CDR3 has 13 residues. The CDR3, as DNA: TGTGCCAGCAGTTTGCCCGGATTCTACGAGCAGTACTTC. It yields the protein CASSLPGFYEQYF.

This clonotype has a count of ten or more. The V gene is TRBV4-2, the J gene TRBJ2-1; tentative D call: TRBD1 (5 bases). The germline CDR1 and CDR2 sequences are LGHNA and YNFKEQ. There are 14 residues in the CDR3. Trimming took 4 bases from V and 3 from J, leaving 10 bases between them. The CDR3 DNA reads as TGTGCCAGCAGCCCCAGGGTCTTCTACAATGAGCAGTTCTTC. This sequence encodes CASSPRVFYNEQFF.

This clonotype has just one count. This clone may be a read error of a much larger clone one base away. This sequence joins TRBV11-2 and TRBJ2-1; D possibly corresponds to TRBD1 (5 bases). Germline-derived CDR1 and CDR2 are SGHAT and FQNNGV. The CDR3 runs 15 residues. The CDR3 DNA sequence: TGTGCCAGCAGCTCCAGACAGACCTCCTACAATGAGCAGTTATTC. Translated: CASSSRQTSYNEQLF. Variable domain in full (rest from reference TRBV11-2 and TRBJ2-1): EAGVAQSPRYKIIEKRQSVAFWCNPISGHATLYWYQQILGQGPKLLIQFQNNGVVDDSQLPKDRFSAERLKGVDSTLKIQPAKLEDSAVYLCASSSRQTSYNEQLFGPGTRLTVL.

This clonotype was observed at least ten times. The chain has TRBV3-1 and TRBJ2-7; no clear D. Trimming stripped 0 bases from V and 4 bases from J, with 10 bases between. Germline V lookup: CDR1 LGHDT, CDR2 YNNKEL (reference sequence). The CDR3 loop spans 14 amino acids. For the CDR3, the DNA is TGTGCCAGCAGCCAAGATGGCTGGCGGTACGAGCAGTACTTC. The encoded protein is CASSQDGWRYEQYF.

This clonotype was picked up many times. The CDR3 region has the DNA TGTGCCAGCAGCCAACTTAGGACTGGAGAGCAGTACTTC. Residues: CASSQLRTGEQYF. This sequence joins TRBV3-1 and TRBJ2-7; possibly TRBD2 for D (5 bases). V was pared by 2 bases and J by 7 bases, with 12 bases between. Germline V gene sequence: CDR1 LGHDT, CDR2 YNNKEL (reference sequence). The CDR3 contains 13 residues.

This clonotype was observed a few times. The V and J genes are TRBV15 and TRBJ2-6; 9 bases match TRBD1. Germline trimming cut 5 bases from V and 4 bases from J; bases unmatched to any gene: 6. The CDR3 is made up of 16 amino acids. CDR1 and CDR2 from the germline V gene are LNHNV and YYDKDF (reference sequence). This CDR3 reads CATSGYRGPGANVLTF. CDR3 coding DNA: TGTGCCACCAGCGGATACAGGGGGCCCGGGGCCAACGTCCTGACTTTC.

V and J are TRBV28 and TRBJ2-7; 9 nucleotides line up with TRBD1. This CDR3 comprises 15 residues. The J segment lost 0 bases and the V segment lost 6 bases, leaving 6 bases of the junction unmatched. Germline V gives CDR1 MDHEN, CDR2 SYDVKM. The CDR3 loop reads CASRGQGSYSYEQYF. CDR3 coding DNA: TGTGCCAGCAGGGGACAGGGATCCTACTCCTACGAGCAGTACTTC.

The sample holds many counts of this clonotype. The J gene is TRBJ2-1, the V gene TRBV2; maybe TRBD1 (6 bases). The CDR3 sequence is 18 residues long. The germline gives CDR1 SNHLY, CDR2 FYNNEI. Trimming removed 4 bases from V and 0 bases from J, with 19 bases in between. CDR3 amino acids: CASSVLHGTRSSYNEQFF. For the CDR3, the DNA is TGTGCCAGCAGTGTCTTGCATGGGACACGGAGCTCCTACAATGAGCAGTTCTTC. Full variable domain (remainder filled in from reference TRBV2 and TRBJ2-1): EPEVTQTPSHQVTQMGQEVILRCVPISNHLYFYWYRQILGQKVEFLVSFYNNEISEKSEIFDDQFSVERPDGSNFTLKIRSTKLEDSAMYFCASSVLHGTRSSYNEQFFGPGTRLTVL.

This clonotype came up many times. J is TRBJ1-5 and V is TRBV19; D not certain. Germline lookup yields CDR1 LNHDA and CDR2 SQIVND (reference sequence). The ends were cut back, 5 bases at V and 2 bases at J, with 16 bases in the middle. This CDR3 is built from 16 residues. CDR3 in amino acids: CASSSYTPGGNQPQHF. CDR3 DNA sequence: TGTGCCAGTAGTTCCTACACCCCTGGGGGCAATCAGCCCCAGCATTTT.

There are many counts of this clonotype. The chain carries TRBV11-2 and TRBJ2-3; TRBD2 might be the D (6 bases). V was shortened by 6 bases and J by 3 bases, with 13 bases between the two germline ends. Germline lookup yields CDR1 SGHAT and CDR2 FQNNGV. The CDR3 length is 14 residues. The CDR3 nucleotides are TGTGCCAGCAGTAAGGGGAGGCGGACAGATACGCAGTATTTT. This encodes CASSKGRRTDTQYF. The variable domain in full, with the rest retrieved from reference TRBV11-2 and TRBJ2-3, is EAGVAQSPRYKIIEKRQSVAFWCNPISGHATLYWYQQILGQGPKLLIQFQNNGVVDDSQLPKDRFSAERLKGVDSTLKIQPAKLEDSAVYLCASSKGRRTDTQYFGPGTRLTVL.

This clonotype has a count of ten or more. The V call is TRBV7-2, the J call TRBJ2-3, with D unresolved. The CDR3 has 13 residues. The V end lost 5 bases, the J end lost 6 bases, and 12 bases lay between the germline ends. Germline V lookup: CDR1 SGHTA, CDR2 FQGNSA. The CDR3 is CASSPRFGDTQYF. The CDR3 region has the DNA TGTGCCAGCAGCCCACGGTTTGGGGATACGCAGTATTTT.

The V and J genes are TRBV29-1 and TRBJ2-1, with 9 positions matching TRBD2. This CDR3 region has 13 residues. V dropped 5 bases and J dropped 8; count of bases not matched to a gene: 7. The germline V gene has CDR1 SQVTM and CDR2 ANQGSEA. CDR3 protein: CSVLSGRPDEQFF. The DNA of the CDR3 is TGCAGCGTTTTAAGCGGGAGGCCAGATGAGCAGTTCTTC.

This clonotype has just a few counts. V and J are TRBV7-2 and TRBJ2-7, with D tentatively TRBD1 or TRBD2 (5 bases each). Trimming stripped 1 base from V and 3 bases from J, with 13 bases between. The CDR3 contains 15 residues. Germline V gene sequence: CDR1 SGHTA, CDR2 FQGNSA. The CDR3 here is CASSLGEGAGYEQYF. The CDR3, as DNA: TGTGCCAGCAGCTTAGGCGAAGGGGCGGGCTACGAGCAGTACTTC.